Included here is one T cell receptor (beta chain) sequence, with context. What it binds is not known. The junction does not match germline at one end; this may be a read error. This entry is derived from a study of PD-1 blockade in classical Hodgkin lymphoma. Sequencing was performed with immunoSEQ multiplex PCR; in TCRdb, only in-frame clones are kept and a portion is missing. The top ten clones hold around 36% of a sample with under 2,500 clones, 60% to 85% of them seen once. Study outcomes and limitations: When set against healthy donors, newly diagnosed patients were reported to show lower baseline TCR diversity.

Each and every patient relapsed after autologous stem cell transplantation, and patients got differing brentuximab vedotin exposure. Thawed PBMCs were the source of CD8+ T cells, obtained through magnetic negative selection. Classification of best responses gave complete response, partial response or progressive disease. This receptor was taken from a human donor with classical Hodgkin lymphoma. The sample consisted of CD8+ T cells from blood, taken at baseline.

CDR3 coding DNA: TGTGCCAGCACTGAATGGGTAGGAGGCGGGGAGCTGTTTTTT. Translated, it gives CASTEWVGGGELFF. The chain joins TRBV2 to TRBJ2-2, with D perhaps TRBD2 (5 bases). The CDR3 loop spans 14 amino acids. The V gene's germline CDR1 is SNHLY and CDR2 FYNNEI.